These 5 T cell receptor beta chains were all obtained from the same sample, sequenced in a study of shared clonotypes between healthy human individuals. Profiled with immunoSEQ multiplex PCR; TCRdb holds only in-frame clones, not every one. The sample consists of 2 million to 2.5 million clones, 95% of them appearing once. Sequencing was carried out using naive CD4+ T cells sorted from blood. Subset specified: CD45RA+ positively selected. These receptors came from a man between 18 and 35 years old in good health.

The V call is TRBV7-9, the J call TRBJ2-7; TRBD1 might be the D (6 bases). Trimming pared 5 bases from V and 4 bases from J, leaving 12 bases between. CDR3 length equals 13 residues. Germline V CDR1 and CDR2: SEHNR, FQNEAQ (reference sequence). CDR3 DNA: TGTGCCAGCAGCCAAGGACAGACATACGAGCAGTACTTC. This encodes CASSQGQTYEQYF. Supplemented by reference TRBV7-9 and TRBJ2-7, the full variable domain reads DTGVSQNPRHKITKRGQNVTFRCDPISEHNRLYWYRQTLGQGPEFLTYFQNEAQLEKSRLLSDRFSAERPKGSFSTLEIQRTEQGDSAMYLCASSQGQTYEQYFGPGTRLTVT.

As to this clone: In the same sample, other DNA sequences code for this CDR3. The chain has TRBV5-6 and TRBJ2-5; tentatively, D is TRBD1 (5 bases). This CDR3 has 14 amino acids. Trimming removed 0 bases from V and 2 bases from J, with 8 bases in between. Germline CDR1 is SGHDT and CDR2 is YYEEEE. This CDR3 is CASSLDRLQETQYF. DNA of the CDR3: TGTGCCAGCAGCTTGGACAGGTTACAAGAGACCCAGTACTTC.

As concerns this clone: The identical CDR3 is also encoded by other nucleotide sequences in the sample. V is TRBV28 and J is TRBJ2-2, with TRBD2 as a possible D gene (5 bases). V was pared by 3 bases and J by 2 bases, with 7 bases between. Germline CDR1 is MDHEN and CDR2 is SYDVKM. The CDR3 consists of 14 residues. The CDR3 bases are TGTGCCAGCAGTTTGCCGGGAAACACCGGGGAGCTGTTTTTT. Translated, it gives CASSLPGNTGELFF.

The chain uses TRBV6-6 and TRBJ1-2; D possibly corresponds to TRBD1 (5 bases). CDR1 and CDR2 from the germline V gene are MNHNY and SVGAGI (reference sequence). There are 16 residues in the CDR3. V shed 0 bases and J shed 6 bases, with 17 bases lying between them. The CDR3 DNA reads TGTGCCAGCAGTTACTCGGAGAGGGGCGTATTGCATGGCTACACCTTC. Its translation: CASSYSERGVLHGYTF.

The gene calls are TRBV27 and TRBJ2-3; 7 bases are shared with TRBD1. J lost 2 bases, V lost 5 bases, and 10 bases had no gene match. This CDR3 contains 16 residues. The germline gives CDR1 MNHEY, CDR2 SMNVEV (reference sequence). As DNA, the CDR3 is TGTGCCAGCAGTCTTCTGGGACAGCAGCACACAGATACGCAGTATTTT. It specifies CASSLLGQQHTDTQYF.